This T cell receptor (beta chain) was captured by sequencing in a study of blood T cell repertoires in COVID-19. This clone was found a few times. Assignment of participants to cohorts was predicated upon participant-reported clinical history. CDR1 is SGHAT, CDR2 FQNNGV, per germline. This CDR3 spans 19 amino acids. V was pared by 3 bases and J by 9 bases, with 27 bases between. Original data processing: Amplifying reference gene primers gave estimates of nucleated cell counts. Clones were sequenced by immunoSEQ multiplex PCR, and TCRdb holds only the in-frame ones, with some missing. V, J and clone size are taken as reported in that table, and D and trimming were inferred from the DNA itself. The repertoire holds 300,000 to 500,000 clones, approximately 87% seen once, with around 0.91% in the top ten.

Material for sequencing was PBMCs or T cells enriched from blood (not recorded which). The TCR comes from a woman aged 25 to 39 with acute COVID-19. This sequence joins TRBV11-2 and TRBJ1-6; D possibly corresponds to TRBD1 (6 bases). The CDR3 coding sequence is TGTGCCAGCAGCTTGGTCATCACAGGGTCAAAGGGGATGGGTTCACCCCTCCACTTT. As protein: CASSLVITGSKGMGSPLHF.